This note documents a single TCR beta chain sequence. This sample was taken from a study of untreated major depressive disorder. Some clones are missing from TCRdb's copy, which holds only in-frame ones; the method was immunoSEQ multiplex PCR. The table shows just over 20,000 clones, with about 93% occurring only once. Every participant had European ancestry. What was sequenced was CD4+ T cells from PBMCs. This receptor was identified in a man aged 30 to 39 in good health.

CDR3 nucleotides: TGTGCCAGTAGTAACGCCGGGACAGGGAACACCGGGGAGCTGTTTTTT. Amino acid sequence: CASSNAGTGNTGELFF. This sequence joins TRBV19 and TRBJ2-2; 8 nucleotides agree with TRBD1. The CDR3 is 16 amino acids. Germline V gives CDR1 LNHDA, CDR2 SQIVND (reference sequence). With 4 bases clipped from V and 1 base from J, the junction kept 5 bases outside the gene matches. Full variable domain (rest looked up from reference TRBV19 and TRBJ2-2): DGGITQSPKYLFRKEGQNVTLSCEQNLNHDAMYWYRQDPGQGLRLIYYSQIVNDFQKGDIAEGYSVSREKKESFPLTVTSAQKNPTAFYLCASSNAGTGNTGELFFGEGSRLTVL.